This TCR beta chain was recovered during a study of regulatory and conventional T cells in RAG deficiency. General study results and limits: Omenn patients showed >80% Treg-Tconv overlap and shorter CDR3 lengths. Control T-cell subsets had markedly higher Shannon entropy and lower Simpson indices than RAG-deficient patients.

Conventional CD4+ T cells were sorted from blood as CD25-low CD127-high cells. In the case of this clone: Its antigen is undetermined.

This CDR3 comprises 13 residues. Trimming left V 6 bases short and J 4 bases short, with 13 bases between. CDR1 is SGHNT and CDR2 is YYREEE in the germline V gene (reference sequence). Using immunoSEQ multiplex PCR, the repertoire was profiled, and TCRdb retains in-frame clones only, with some absent. This table has under 35,000 clones, around 76% appearing once. The sample was also reused in another study, on regulatory T cells. That study reports: The PCR used 52 TRBV and 13 TRBJ primers.

V gene TRBV5-4 combines with J gene TRBJ1-1; maybe TRBD1 (5 bases). The sequence derives from a human donor in good health. The sequenced sample was CD4+ effector T cells sorted from blood. The CDR3 coding sequence is TGTGCCAGCACCCATGGTGGGGGCACTGAAGCTTTCTTT. It specifies CASTHGGGTEAFF.